Sequencing of this T cell receptor (beta chain) was carried out in a study of blood T cell repertoires in COVID-19. At the level of the study: Italy, Spain and the United States were the sources of the convalescent and acute COVID-19 samples. T cells, B-cell-depleted T cells, or PBMCs supplied cDNA or gDNA.

The CDR3 runs 15 residues. V shed 3 bases, J shed 7 bases, and the junction held 8 bases outside the gene matches. CDR1 MNHNY and CDR2 SVGAGI come from the germline V gene (reference sequence). The authors' processing: Amplification of reference gene primers was used by the study to estimate nucleated cell counts. This table comes from immunoSEQ multiplex PCR, and its TCRdb copy is limited to in-frame clones, with some not included. V and J calls and clone size follow that table, whereas D and trimming were derived from the DNA. The sample lists 65,000 to 75,000 clones, around 75% occurring once. Sequences were obtained from peripheral blood. The TCR was taken from a man between 70 and 80 years old with acute or convalescent COVID-19. This chain joins TRBV6-6 and TRBJ2-1, with TRBD2 identical over 8 bases. The CDR3 loop reads CASSYGLAMSNEQFF. CDR3 sequence (DNA): TGTGCCAGCAGTTATGGACTAGCCATGAGTAATGAGCAGTTCTTC.